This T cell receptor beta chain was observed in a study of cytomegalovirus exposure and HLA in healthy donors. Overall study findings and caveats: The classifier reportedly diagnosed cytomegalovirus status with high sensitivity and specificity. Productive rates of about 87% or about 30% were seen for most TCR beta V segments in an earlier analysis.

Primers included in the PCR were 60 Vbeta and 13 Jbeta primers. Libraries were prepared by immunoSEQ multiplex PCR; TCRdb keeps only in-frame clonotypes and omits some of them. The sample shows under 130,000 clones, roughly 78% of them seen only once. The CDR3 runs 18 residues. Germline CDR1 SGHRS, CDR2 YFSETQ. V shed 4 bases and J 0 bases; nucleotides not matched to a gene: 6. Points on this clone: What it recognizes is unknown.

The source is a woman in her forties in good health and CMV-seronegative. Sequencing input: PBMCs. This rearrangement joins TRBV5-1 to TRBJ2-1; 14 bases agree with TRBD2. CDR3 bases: TGCGCCAGCAGCGGACTAGCGGGAGGTTCAAGCTCCTACAATGAGCAGTTCTTC. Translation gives CASSGLAGGSSSYNEQFF.